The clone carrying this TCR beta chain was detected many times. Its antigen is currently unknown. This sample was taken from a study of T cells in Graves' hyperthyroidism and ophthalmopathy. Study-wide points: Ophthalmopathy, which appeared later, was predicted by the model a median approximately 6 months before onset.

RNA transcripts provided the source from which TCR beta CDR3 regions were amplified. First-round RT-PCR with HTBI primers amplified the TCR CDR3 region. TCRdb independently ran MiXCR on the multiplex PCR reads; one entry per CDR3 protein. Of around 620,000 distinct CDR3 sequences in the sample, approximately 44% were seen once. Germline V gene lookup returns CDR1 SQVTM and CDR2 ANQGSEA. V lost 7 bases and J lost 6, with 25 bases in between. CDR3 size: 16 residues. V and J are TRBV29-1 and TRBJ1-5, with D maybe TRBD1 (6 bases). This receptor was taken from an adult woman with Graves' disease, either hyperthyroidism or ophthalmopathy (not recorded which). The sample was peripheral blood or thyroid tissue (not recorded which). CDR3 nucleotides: TGCAGCGGCCCCAAAGGACAGTACCTCCCTAGTCAGCCCCAGCATTTT. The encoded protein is CSGPKGQYLPSQPQHF.